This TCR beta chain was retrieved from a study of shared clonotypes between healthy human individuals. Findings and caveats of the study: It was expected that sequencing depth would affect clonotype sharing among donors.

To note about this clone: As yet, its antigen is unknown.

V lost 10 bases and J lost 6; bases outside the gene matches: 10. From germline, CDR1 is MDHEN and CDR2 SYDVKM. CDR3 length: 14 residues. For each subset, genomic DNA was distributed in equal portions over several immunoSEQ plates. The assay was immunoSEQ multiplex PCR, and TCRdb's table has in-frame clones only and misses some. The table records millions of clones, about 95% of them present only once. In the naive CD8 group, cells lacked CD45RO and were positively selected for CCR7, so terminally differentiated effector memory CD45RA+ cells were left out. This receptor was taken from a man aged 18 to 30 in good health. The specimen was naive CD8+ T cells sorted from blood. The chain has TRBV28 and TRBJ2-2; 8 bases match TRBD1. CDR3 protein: CATQDRGNAGELFF. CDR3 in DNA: TGTGCCACCCAAGACAGGGGAAATGCCGGGGAGCTGTTTTTT.